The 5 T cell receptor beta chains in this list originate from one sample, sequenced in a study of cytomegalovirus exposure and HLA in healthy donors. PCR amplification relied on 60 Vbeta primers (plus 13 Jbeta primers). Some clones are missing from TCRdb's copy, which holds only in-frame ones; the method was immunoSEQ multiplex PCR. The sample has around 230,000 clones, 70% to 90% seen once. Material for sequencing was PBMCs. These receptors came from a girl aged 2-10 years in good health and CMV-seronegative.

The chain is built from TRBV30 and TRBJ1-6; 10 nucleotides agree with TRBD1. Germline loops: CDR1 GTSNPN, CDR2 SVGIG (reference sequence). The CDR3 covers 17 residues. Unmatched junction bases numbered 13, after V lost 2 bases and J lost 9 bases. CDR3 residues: CAWSRDRGNRRVSPLHF. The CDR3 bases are TGTGCCTGGAGTCGGGACAGGGGTAACCGGCGGGTTTCACCCCTCCACTTT. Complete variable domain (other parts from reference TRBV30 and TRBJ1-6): SQTIHQWPATLVQPVGSPLSLECTVEGTSNPNLYWYRQAAGRGLQLLFYSVGIGQISSEVPQNLSASRPQDRQFILSSKKLLLSDSGFYLCAWSRDRGNRRVSPLHFGNGTRLTVT.

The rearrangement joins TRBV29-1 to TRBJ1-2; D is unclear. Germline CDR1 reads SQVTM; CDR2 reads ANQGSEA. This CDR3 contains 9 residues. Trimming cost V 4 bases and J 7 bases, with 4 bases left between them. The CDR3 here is CSVGSGYTF. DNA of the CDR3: TGCAGCGTTGGGAGTGGCTACACCTTC.

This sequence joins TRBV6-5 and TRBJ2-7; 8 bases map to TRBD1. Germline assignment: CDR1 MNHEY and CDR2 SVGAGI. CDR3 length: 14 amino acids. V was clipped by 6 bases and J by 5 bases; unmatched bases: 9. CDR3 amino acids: CASSPDRGGDEQYF. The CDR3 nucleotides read TGTGCCAGCAGCCCCGACAGGGGAGGCGACGAGCAGTACTTC.

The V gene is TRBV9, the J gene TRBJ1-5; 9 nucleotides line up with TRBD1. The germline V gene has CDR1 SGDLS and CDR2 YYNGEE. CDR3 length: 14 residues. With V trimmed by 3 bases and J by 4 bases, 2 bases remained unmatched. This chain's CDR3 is CASSDGTGNQPQHF. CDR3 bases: TGTGCCAGCAGCGATGGGACAGGGAATCAGCCCCAGCATTTT.

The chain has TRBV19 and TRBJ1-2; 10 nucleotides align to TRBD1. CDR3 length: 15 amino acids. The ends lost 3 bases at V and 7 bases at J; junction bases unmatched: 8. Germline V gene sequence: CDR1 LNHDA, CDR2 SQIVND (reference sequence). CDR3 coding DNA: TGTGCCAGTAGTATTCCAGACAGGGGGCTTCTTGGCTACACCTTC. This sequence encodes CASSIPDRGLLGYTF.